This T cell receptor beta chain originates from a study of T-cell memory formation after mild COVID-19. Points from the study as a whole: Second-wave clones that peaked on day 37 lacked confirmed SARS-CoV-2 specificity. Day 15 to 85 contracting clones showed balanced CD4/CD8; later expanders leaned CD4+. That cross-reactive memory joined was suggested by some responding clones appearing in pre-infection memory.

TCRdb reanalysed the 5' RACE reads using MiXCR and keeps one entry per CDR3 protein. This sample carries 180,000 or so distinct CDR3 sequences, 16% of them seen once, and the ten largest clones take more than 2%. In this sample, this clonotype turned up a few times. Its cognate antigen is unknown. Specimen: PBMCs or a T cell subset sorted from them (not recorded which). The TCR comes from an adult woman who had mild COVID-19 (a few samples of this study predate the infection). Cell type and time point are not known.

The CDR3 loop is CASSLGVLAGGNEQFF. The CDR3 nucleotides read TGTGCCAGCAGCTTAGGGGTTCTAGCGGGAGGCAATGAGCAGTTCTTC. This rearrangement joins TRBV7-2 to TRBJ2-1; 11 nucleotides agree with TRBD2. J was trimmed by 6 bases and V by 1 base; bases with no gene match: 5. The CDR3 consists of 16 residues. Germline values: CDR1 SGHTA, CDR2 FQGNSA.